The source of this T cell receptor (beta chain) is a study of identical twins. Via MiXCR, TCRdb re-called the 5' RACE reads, giving one row per CDR3 protein. The table records fewer than 500,000 distinct CDR3 sequences, 20% to 30% of them present only once. As to this clonotype: What it recognizes is unknown.

General study results and limits: In cord blood, abundant beta clonotypes had fewer insertions; memory showed no trend. Diverse VJ usage suggested most zero-insertion clonotypes were not invariant T cells. With monozygotic twins, out-of-frame TCR alpha sharing exceeded what models estimated.

The germline V gene has CDR1 GTSNPN and CDR2 SVGIG (reference sequence). V was shortened by 2 bases and J by 0 bases, with 17 bases between the two germline ends. This CDR3 spans 17 amino acids. This same sample was also taken into another study, of T cells expressing NK-cell markers. This second report adds: Cells sorted as CD3+CD56+NKG2C+, CD3+CD56+NKG2C- and CD3+CD56-NKG2C+ T cells supplied the TCR beta repertoires.

The TCR originated in a woman under 30 in good health. Source material: CD4+ T cells sorted from blood. This chain connects TRBV30 to TRBJ2-1; maybe TRBD2 (5 bases). The CDR3 region has the DNA TGTGCCTGGAGTAGCGGTCAAGCCGGGGTCTCCTACAATGAGCAGTTCTTC. This codes for CAWSSGQAGVSYNEQFF.